This T cell receptor beta chain was profiled in a study of blood T cell repertoires in COVID-19. Background on the study: Samples came from the United States, Italy and Spain, spanning acute and convalescent COVID-19. Sources were T cells, B-cell-depleted T cells, or PBMCs; the material itself was cDNA or gDNA.

In the authors' methods: Cell counts per sample came from amplifying reference gene primers. Only in-frame clones appear in the TCRdb table, and some are missing; sequencing was by immunoSEQ multiplex PCR. V and J calls and clone size are given by that table; D and trimming were obtained from the DNA. The table includes a few hundred thousand clones, 70% to 90% detected once. This clone appeared once. This receptor was obtained from a human donor in a cohort sampled during active COVID-19. The sequenced sample consisted of peripheral blood.

The CDR3 nucleotides read TGTGCCAGCAGCTACAGGGGGGGGACAGATACGCAGTATTTT. Amino acid sequence: CASSYRGGTDTQYF. The chain joins TRBV11-3 to TRBJ2-3; the D gene is possibly TRBD1 (8 bases). CDR3 length equals 14 residues. Per the germline V gene, CDR1 is SGHNT and CDR2 is YENEEA. V was cut by 4 bases and J by 3 bases, with 11 bases left in between. The variable domain in full, completed from reference TRBV11-3 and TRBJ2-3, reads EAGVVQSPRYKIIEKKQPVAFWCNPISGHNTLYWYLQNLGQGPELLIRYENEEAVDDSQLPKDRFSAERLKGVDSTLKIQPAELGDSAVYLCASSYRGGTDTQYFGPGTRLTVL.